This T cell receptor (beta chain) was identified during a study of T cells in Graves' hyperthyroidism and ophthalmopathy. Regarding the study as a whole: In blood, most of the thyroid clonotypes expanded above 0.001 were also present. Model predictions of ophthalmopathy came a median approximately 6.2 months before onset.

On the basis of clinical symptoms, serum thyroxine and TRAb, thyroid ultrasound and orbital computed tomography, diagnoses were made. The CDR3 totals 13 residues. With V trimmed by 0 bases and J by 15 bases, 6 bases remained unmatched. Germline lookup yields CDR1 LGHNA and CDR2 YNFKEQ. There are many counts of this clonotype. What it binds is not known. Using RNA transcripts as the source, TCR beta CDR3 regions were amplified. First-round RT-PCR of the TCR CDR3 relied on the HTBI primer set. TCRdb called the multiplex PCR reads again in MiXCR, with one record for every CDR3 protein. The sample comprises some 500,000 distinct CDR3 sequences, roughly a quarter of which are singletons, and 11% rests with the top ten.

V gene TRBV4-2 combines with J gene TRBJ2-2, with 8 bases lining up with TRBD2. This TCR was sampled from a woman aged 30 to 39 with Graves' ophthalmopathy. Sequencing was carried out using blood. CDR3 sequence reads: CASSQDYGGGMFF. CDR3 DNA sequence: TGTGCCAGCAGCCAAGATTACGGGGGGGGAATGTTTTTT.